Listed below are T cell receptor beta chains from one sample, sequenced in a study of blood T cells in healthy people across ages. One entry per CDR3 protein results from TCRdb running MiXCR on the 5' RACE reads. The table lists about 640,000 distinct CDR3 sequences, around 38% of them singletons, with 30% in the top ten. The specimen sequenced was blood. The receptors were sampled from a man at least 80 years old in good health. CDR3s include the opening cysteine and the closing phenylalanine or tryptophan. The D gene is left open where the match is weak. Where a row states a size, it is once, few, many or the class of an expanded clone; other rows omit it.

abundance | d_gene | j_gene | v_gene | CDR3aa | CDR3nt
NA | NA | TRBJ2-2 | TRBV14 | CASSQEGGPGELFF | TGTGCCAGCAGCCAAGAGGGGGGTCCCGGGGAGCTGTTTTTT
NA | NA | TRBJ2-1 | TRBV7-2 | CASSLGVGETQFF | TGTGCCAGCAGCTTAGGGGTTGGGGAGACCCAGTTCTTC
NA | NA | TRBJ1-5 | TRBV28 | CASGVVRGGQPQHF | TGTGCCAGCGGAGTTGTGAGGGGGGGGCAGCCCCAGCATTTT
NA | NA | TRBJ2-5 | TRBV6-2/TRBV6-3 | CASRPDSTETQYF | TGTGCCAGCAGACCCGACAGTACCGAGACCCAGTACTTC
few | NA | TRBJ2-3 | TRBV7-2 | CASSLMGLGTDTQYF | TGTGCCAGCAGCTTAATGGGGCTAGGCACAGATACGCAGTATTTT
NA | TRBD1 | TRBJ2-4 | TRBV20-1 | CSANRQGVKNIQYF | TGCAGTGCGAATCGACAGGGAGTCAAAAACATTCAGTACTTC
NA | NA | TRBJ2-7 | TRBV3-1 | CASSQSRLGGGEQYF | TGTGCCAGCAGCCAATCGAGACTAGGGGGGGGCGAGCAGTACTTC
NA | TRBD1 | TRBJ2-2 | TRBV4-1 | CASSRRTGPEPELFF | TGCGCCAGCAGCCGCCGGACAGGGCCAGAACCGGAGCTGTTTTTT
NA | NA | TRBJ1-1 | TRBV27 | CASSSQNLGTTEAFF | TGTGCCAGCAGTTCCCAGAATCTTGGGACGACTGAAGCTTTCTTT
NA | TRBD1 | TRBJ1-1 | TRBV18 | CASSPNRGRNTEAFF | TGTGCCAGCTCACCAAACAGGGGCAGGAACACTGAAGCTTTCTTT
NA | TRBD2 | TRBJ2-3 | TRBV11-3 | CASSLGGLAGVTDTQYF | TGTGCCAGCAGCTTAGGGGGACTAGCGGGAGTGACAGATACGCAGTATTTT
many | TRBD1 | TRBJ2-5 | TRBV7-2 | CASSSTGAGETQYF | TGTGCCAGCAGCTCGACAGGGGCCGGGGAGACCCAGTACTTC
many | NA | TRBJ2-3 | TRBV6-2/TRBV6-3 | CASRDTADTQYF | TGTGCCAGCAGAGACACCGCAGATACGCAGTATTTT
few | NA | TRBJ1-1 | TRBV9 | CASSVKGLGTEAFF | TGTGCCAGCAGCGTAAAGGGTTTAGGAACTGAAGCTTTCTTT
few | NA | TRBJ2-7 | TRBV9 | CASSVGGNPTQYF | TGTGCCAGCAGCGTAGGCGGAAACCCTACCCAGTACTTC
NA | TRBD1 | TRBJ2-7 | TRBV28 | CASSSRTGTGRYEQYF | TGTGCCAGCAGTTCCCGAACCGGGACAGGGCGATACGAGCAGTACTTC
NA | TRBD1 | TRBJ2-6 | TRBV6-5 | CARSYSRDRGGGANVLTF | TGTGCCCGCAGTTACTCGAGGGACAGGGGCGGTGGGGCCAACGTCCTGACTTTC
NA | NA | TRBJ1-4 | TRBV20-1 | CSAGLEEGVEKLFF | TGCAGTGCCGGTTTGGAGGAGGGTGTAGAAAAACTGTTTTTT
NA | NA | TRBJ1-2 | TRBV20-1 | CSTRARDGRNYGYTF | TGCAGTACTAGAGCCCGGGACGGGCGTAACTATGGCTACACCTTC
many | NA | TRBJ1-2 | TRBV29-1 | CSVGESGGYTF | TGCAGCGTGGGTGAATCGGGTGGCTACACCTTC
few | NA | TRBJ2-2 | TRBV12-3/TRBV12-4 | CASMRRGELFF | TGTGCCAGCATGCGACGGGGGGAGCTGTTTTTT
NA | NA | TRBJ2-5 | TRBV7-2 | CASSRDVGETQYF | TGTGCCAGCAGCAGGGACGTCGGTGAGACCCAGTACTTC